This T cell receptor beta chain appears in the sequencing data of a study of cytomegalovirus exposure and HLA in healthy donors. Overall study results and limits: In the approximately 130 validation repertoires, a later analysis found that first-cohort TCR clusters tended to co-occur. The listing of roughly 160 TCR beta chains classed them as cytomegalovirus-associated.

This CDR3 contains 15 residues. V shed 4 bases and J 5 bases; nucleotides not matched to a gene: 9. Germline V CDR1 and CDR2: SGHVS, FNYEAQ. Data came from immunoSEQ multiplex PCR; TCRdb stores just in-frame clones and leaves some out. The table includes roughly 60,000 clones, 95% detected once. As concerns this clone: As yet, its antigen is unknown.

The chain uses TRBV7-6 and TRBJ2-7; TRBD1 agrees at 9 bases. This TCR derives from a woman aged 18 to 35 in good health and CMV-seropositive. The sample consisted of PBMCs. DNA of the CDR3: TGTGCCAGCAGCTCCCCGGGACAGGGAGTCCACGAGCAGTACTTC. This sequence encodes CASSSPGQGVHEQYF.